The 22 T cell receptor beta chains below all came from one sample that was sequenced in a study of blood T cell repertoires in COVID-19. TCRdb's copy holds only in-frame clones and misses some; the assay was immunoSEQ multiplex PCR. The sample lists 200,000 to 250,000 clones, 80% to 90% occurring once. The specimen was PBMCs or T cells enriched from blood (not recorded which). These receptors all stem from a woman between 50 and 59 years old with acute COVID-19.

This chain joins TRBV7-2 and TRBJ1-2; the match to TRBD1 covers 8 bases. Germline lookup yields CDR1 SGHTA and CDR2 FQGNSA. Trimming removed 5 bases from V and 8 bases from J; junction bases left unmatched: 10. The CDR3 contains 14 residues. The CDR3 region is CASSHPDRVSGYTF. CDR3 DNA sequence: TGTGCCAGCAGCCACCCGGACAGGGTGAGCGGCTACACCTTC.

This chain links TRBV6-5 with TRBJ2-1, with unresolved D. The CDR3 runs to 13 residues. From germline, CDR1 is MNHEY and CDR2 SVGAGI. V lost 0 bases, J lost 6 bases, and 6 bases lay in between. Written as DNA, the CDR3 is TGTGCCAGCAGTTACTCTCTCGGCAATGAGCAGTTCTTC. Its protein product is CASSYSLGNEQFF.

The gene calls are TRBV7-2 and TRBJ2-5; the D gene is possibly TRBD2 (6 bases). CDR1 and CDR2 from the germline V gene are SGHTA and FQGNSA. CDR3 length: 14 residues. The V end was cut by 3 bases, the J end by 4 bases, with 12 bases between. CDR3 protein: CASSLAGPAETQYF. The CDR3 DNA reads TGTGCCAGCAGCTTGGCGGGACCAGCAGAGACCCAGTACTTC. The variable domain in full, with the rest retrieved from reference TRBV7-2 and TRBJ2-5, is GAGVSQSPSNKVTEKGKDVELRCDPISGHTALYWYRQSLGQGLEFLIYFQGNSAPDKSGLPSDRFSAERTGGSVSTLTIQRTQQEDSAVYLCASSLAGPAETQYFGPGTRLLVL.

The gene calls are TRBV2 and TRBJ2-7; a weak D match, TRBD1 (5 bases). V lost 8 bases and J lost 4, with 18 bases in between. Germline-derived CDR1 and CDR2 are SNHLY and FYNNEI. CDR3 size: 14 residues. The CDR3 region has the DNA TGTGCCAGCCGAACAGGACCCAGTACATACGAGCAGTACTTC. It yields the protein CASRTGPSTYEQYF.

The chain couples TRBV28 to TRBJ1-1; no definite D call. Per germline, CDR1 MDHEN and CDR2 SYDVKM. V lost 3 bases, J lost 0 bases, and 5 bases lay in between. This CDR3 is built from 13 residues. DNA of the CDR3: TGTGCCAGCAGTTTTCCCTTGAACACTGAAGCTTTCTTT. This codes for CASSFPLNTEAFF.

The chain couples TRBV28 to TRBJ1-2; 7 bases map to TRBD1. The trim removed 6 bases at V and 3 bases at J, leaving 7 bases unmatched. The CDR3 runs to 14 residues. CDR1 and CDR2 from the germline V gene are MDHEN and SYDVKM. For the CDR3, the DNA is TGTGCCAGCAGCTCGGTCGACAGGGACTATGGCTACACCTTC. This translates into CASSSVDRDYGYTF.

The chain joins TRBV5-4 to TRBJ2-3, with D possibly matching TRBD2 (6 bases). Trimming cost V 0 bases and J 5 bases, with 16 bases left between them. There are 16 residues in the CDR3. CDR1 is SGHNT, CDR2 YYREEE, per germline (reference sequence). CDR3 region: CASSLASRREQDTQYF. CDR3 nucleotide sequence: TGTGCCAGCAGCTTGGCCAGTAGGAGGGAACAAGATACGCAGTATTTT.

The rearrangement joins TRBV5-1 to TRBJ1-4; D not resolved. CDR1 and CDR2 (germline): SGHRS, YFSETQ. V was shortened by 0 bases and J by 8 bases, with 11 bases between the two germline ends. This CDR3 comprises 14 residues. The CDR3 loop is CASSLVSGPEKLFF. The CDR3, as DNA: TGCGCCAGCAGCTTGGTGTCAGGCCCAGAAAAACTGTTTTTT.

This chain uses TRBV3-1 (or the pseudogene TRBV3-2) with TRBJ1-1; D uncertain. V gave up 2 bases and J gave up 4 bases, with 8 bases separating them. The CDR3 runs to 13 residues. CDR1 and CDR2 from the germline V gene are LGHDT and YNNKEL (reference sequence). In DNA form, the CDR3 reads TGTGCCAGCAGCCAACGGGGTGGCACTGAAGCTTTCTTT. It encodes CASSQRGGTEAFF.

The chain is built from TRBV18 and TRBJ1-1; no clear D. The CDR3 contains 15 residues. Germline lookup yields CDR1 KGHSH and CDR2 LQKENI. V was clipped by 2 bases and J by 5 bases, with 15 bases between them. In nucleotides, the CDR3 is TGTGCCAGCTCACCAGGGCCCAACCTTGGGACTGAAGCTTTCTTT. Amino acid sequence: CASSPGPNLGTEAFF.

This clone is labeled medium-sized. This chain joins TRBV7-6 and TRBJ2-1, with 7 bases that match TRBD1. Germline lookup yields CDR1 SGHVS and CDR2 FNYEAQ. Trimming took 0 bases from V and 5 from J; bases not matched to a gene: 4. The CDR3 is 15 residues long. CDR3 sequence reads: CASSLAGQGDNEQFF. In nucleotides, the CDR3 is TGTGCCAGCAGCTTAGCGGGGCAGGGGGACAATGAGCAGTTCTTC.

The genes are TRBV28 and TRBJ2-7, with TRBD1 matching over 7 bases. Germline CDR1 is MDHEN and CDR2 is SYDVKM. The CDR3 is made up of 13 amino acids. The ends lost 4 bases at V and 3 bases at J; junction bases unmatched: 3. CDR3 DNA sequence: TGTGCCAGCAGTTCGGGACAGCTCTACGAGCAGTACTTC. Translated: CASSSGQLYEQYF. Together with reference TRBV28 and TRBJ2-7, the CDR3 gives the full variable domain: DVKVTQSSRYLVKRTGEKVFLECVQDMDHENMFWYRQDPGLGLRLIYFSYDVKMKEKGDIPEGYSVSREKKERFSLILESASTNQTSMYLCASSSGQLYEQYFGPGTRLTVT.

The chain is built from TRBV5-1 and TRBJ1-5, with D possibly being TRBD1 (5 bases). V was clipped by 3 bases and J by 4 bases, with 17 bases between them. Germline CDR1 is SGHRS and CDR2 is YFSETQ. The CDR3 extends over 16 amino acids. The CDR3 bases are TGCGCCAGCAGCTACGGTGCAGGAGGGACGAATCAGCCCCAGCATTTT. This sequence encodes CASSYGAGGTNQPQHF.

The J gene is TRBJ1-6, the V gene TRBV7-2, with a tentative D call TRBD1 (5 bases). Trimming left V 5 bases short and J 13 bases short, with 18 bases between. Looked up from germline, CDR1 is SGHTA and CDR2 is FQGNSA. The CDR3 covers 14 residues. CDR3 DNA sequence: TGTGCCAGCAGCACCCGGGACCGAGCGGGGCCCCTCCACTTT. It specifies CASSTRDRAGPLHF.

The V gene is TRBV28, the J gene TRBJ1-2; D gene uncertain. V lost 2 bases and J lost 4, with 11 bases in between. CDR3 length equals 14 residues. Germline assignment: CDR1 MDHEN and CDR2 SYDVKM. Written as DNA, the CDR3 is TGTGCCAGCAGTTTAACGGGGTCCGGCTATGGCTACACCTTC. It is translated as CASSLTGSGYGYTF.

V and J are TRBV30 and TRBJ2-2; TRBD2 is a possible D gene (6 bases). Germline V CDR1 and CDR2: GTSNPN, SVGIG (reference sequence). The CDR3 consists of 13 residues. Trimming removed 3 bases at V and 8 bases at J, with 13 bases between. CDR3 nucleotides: TGTGCCTGGAGGGGGACGGGAGTTGGGGAGCTGTTTTTT. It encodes CAWRGTGVGELFF.

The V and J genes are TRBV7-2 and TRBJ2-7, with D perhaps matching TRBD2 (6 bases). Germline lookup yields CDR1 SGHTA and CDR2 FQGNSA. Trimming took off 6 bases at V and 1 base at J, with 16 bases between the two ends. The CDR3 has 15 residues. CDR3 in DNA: TGTGCCAGCAGTGGCCAGGGAGGCCTTTCCTACGAGCAGTACTTC. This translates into CASSGQGGLSYEQYF.

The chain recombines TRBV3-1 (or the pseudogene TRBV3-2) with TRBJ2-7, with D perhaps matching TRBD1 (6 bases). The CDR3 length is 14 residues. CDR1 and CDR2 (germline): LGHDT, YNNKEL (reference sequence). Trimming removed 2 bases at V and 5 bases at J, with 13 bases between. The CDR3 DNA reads TGTGCCAGCAGCCAATCAAGCAGGGGAAACGAGCAGTACTTC. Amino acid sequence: CASSQSSRGNEQYF.

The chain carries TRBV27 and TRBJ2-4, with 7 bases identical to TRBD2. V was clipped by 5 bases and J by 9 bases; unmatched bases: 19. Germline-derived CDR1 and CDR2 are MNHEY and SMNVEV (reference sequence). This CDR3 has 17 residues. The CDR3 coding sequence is TGTGCCAGCAGTCCCTGGTCGGCGGGAGTGCTGGTGGGCATTCAGTACTTC. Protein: CASSPWSAGVLVGIQYF.

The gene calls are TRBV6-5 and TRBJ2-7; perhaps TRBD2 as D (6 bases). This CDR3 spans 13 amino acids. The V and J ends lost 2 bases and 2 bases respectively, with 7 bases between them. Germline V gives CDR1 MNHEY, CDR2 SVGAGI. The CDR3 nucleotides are TGTGCCAGCAGTTACGGACTAACCTACGAGCAGTACTTC. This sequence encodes CASSYGLTYEQYF.

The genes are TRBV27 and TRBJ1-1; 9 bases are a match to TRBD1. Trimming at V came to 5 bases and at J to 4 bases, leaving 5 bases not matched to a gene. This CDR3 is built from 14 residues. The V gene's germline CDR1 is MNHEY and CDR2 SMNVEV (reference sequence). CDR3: CASSRDRAGTEAFF. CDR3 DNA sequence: TGTGCCAGCAGTAGGGACAGGGCAGGCACTGAAGCTTTCTTT.

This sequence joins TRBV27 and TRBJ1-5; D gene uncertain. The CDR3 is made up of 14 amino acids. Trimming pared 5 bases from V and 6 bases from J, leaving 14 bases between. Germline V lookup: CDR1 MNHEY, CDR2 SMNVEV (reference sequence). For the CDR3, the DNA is TGTGCCAGCAGTCCCTCCGGAGCAGCTCAGCCCCAGCATTTT. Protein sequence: CASSPSGAAQPQHF.